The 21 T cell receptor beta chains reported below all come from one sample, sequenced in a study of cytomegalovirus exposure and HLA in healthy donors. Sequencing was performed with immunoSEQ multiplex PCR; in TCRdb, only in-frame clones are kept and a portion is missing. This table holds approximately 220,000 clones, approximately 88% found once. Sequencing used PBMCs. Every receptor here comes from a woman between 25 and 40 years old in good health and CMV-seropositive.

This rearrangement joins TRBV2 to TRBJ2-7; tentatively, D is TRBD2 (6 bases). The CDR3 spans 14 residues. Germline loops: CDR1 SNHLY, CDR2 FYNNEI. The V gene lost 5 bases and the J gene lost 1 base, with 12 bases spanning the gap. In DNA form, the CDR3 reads TGTGCCAGCAGTTCGGGACTGAGTTCCTACGAGCAGTACTTC. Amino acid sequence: CASSSGLSSYEQYF.

The DNA for the CDR3 is TGTGCCAGCAGCTTGACTGGAAACACCATATATTTT. Translating it yields CASSLTGNTIYF. The V call is TRBV7-9, the J call TRBJ1-3; D gene ambiguous. CDR1 SEHNR and CDR2 FQNEAQ come from the germline V gene (reference sequence). The CDR3 sequence is 12 residues long. V lost 3 bases, J lost 2 bases, and 2 bases lay in between.

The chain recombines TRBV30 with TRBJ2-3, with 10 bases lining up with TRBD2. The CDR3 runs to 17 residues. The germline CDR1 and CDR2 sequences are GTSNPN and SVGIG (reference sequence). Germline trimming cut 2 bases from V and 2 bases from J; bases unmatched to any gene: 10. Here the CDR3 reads CAWSIPRTSGITDTQYF. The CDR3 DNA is TGTGCCTGGAGTATCCCCCGGACTAGCGGAATCACAGATACGCAGTATTTT.

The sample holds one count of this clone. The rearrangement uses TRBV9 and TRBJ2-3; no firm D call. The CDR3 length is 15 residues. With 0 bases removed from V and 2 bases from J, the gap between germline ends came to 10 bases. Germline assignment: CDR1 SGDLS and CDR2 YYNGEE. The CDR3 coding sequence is TGTGCCAGCAGCGTAGAAGGGTCGGCCACAGATACGCAGTATTTT. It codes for CASSVEGSATDTQYF.

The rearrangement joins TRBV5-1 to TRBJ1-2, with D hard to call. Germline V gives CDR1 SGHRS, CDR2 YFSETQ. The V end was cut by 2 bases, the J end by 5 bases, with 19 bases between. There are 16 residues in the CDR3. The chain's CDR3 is CASSFNGPSEKYGYTF. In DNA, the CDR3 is TGCGCCAGCAGCTTCAATGGACCTAGTGAAAAATATGGCTACACCTTC.

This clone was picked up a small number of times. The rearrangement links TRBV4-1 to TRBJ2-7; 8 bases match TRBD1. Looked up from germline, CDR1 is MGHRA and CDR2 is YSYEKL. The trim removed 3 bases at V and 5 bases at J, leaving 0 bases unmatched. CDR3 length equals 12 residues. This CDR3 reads CASSQGQDEQYF. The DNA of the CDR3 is TGCGCCAGCAGCCAGGGACAGGACGAGCAGTACTTC.

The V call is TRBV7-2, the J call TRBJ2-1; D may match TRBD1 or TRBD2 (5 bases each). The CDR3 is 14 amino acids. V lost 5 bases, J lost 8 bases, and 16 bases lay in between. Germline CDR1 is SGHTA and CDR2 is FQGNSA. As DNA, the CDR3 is TGTGCCAGCAGCCCGACGGGACGGGTGGATGAGCAGTTCTTC. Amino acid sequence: CASSPTGRVDEQFF.

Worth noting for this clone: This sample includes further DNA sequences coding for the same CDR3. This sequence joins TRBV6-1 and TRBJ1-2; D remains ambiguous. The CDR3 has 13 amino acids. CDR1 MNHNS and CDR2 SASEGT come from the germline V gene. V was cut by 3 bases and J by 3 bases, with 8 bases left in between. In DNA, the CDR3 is TGTGCCAGCAGTGATGTTACGGACTATGGCTACACCTTC. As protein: CASSDVTDYGYTF.

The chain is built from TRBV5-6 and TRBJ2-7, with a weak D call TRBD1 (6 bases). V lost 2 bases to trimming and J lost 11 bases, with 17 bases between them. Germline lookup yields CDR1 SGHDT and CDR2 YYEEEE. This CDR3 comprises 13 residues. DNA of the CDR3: TGTGCCAGCAGCTTTGGGGACACTACTTGGGAGTACTTC. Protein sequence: CASSFGDTTWEYF.

The CDR3 region has the DNA TGTGCCAGCATCCCCGCCGAGGGTAACTATGGCTACACCTTC. This sequence encodes CASIPAEGNYGYTF. V is TRBV25-1 and J is TRBJ1-2; D not resolved. Germline CDR1 and CDR2: MGHDK and SYGVNS. This CDR3 is 14 amino acids long. V was trimmed by 7 bases and J by 1 base, leaving 13 bases between them.

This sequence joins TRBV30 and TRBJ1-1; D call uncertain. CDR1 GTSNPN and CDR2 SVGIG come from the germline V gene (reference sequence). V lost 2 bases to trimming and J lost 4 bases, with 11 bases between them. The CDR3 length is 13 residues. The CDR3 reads CAWSSNGGTEAFF. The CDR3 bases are TGTGCCTGGAGTTCCAACGGTGGCACTGAAGCTTTCTTT.

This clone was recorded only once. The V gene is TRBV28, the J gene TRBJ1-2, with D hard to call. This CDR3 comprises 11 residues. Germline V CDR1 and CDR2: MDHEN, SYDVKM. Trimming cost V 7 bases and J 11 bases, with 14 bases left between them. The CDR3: CASNRGVGYTF. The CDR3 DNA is TGTGCCAGCAACCGAGGCGTGGGGTACACCTTC.

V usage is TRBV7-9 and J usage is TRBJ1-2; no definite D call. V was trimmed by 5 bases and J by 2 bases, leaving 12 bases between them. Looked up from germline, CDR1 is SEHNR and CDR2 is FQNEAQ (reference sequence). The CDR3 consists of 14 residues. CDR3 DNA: TGTGCCAGCAGCCTAATTCAGGAAAACTATGGCTACACCTTC. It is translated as CASSLIQENYGYTF.

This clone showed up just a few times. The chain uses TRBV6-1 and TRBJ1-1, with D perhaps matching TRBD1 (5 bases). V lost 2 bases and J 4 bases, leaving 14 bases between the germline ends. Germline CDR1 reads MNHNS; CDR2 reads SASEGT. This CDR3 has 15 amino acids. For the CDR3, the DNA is TGTGCCAGCAGTGAATTTTTAGAGGGGAGCACTGAAGCTTTCTTT. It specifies CASSEFLEGSTEAFF.

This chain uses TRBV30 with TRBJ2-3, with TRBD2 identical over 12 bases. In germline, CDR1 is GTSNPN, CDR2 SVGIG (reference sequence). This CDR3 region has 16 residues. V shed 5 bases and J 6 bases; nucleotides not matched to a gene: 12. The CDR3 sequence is CAWHTLTSGRTDTQYF. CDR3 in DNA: TGTGCCTGGCACACCCTTACTAGCGGGAGGACTGATACGCAGTATTTT.

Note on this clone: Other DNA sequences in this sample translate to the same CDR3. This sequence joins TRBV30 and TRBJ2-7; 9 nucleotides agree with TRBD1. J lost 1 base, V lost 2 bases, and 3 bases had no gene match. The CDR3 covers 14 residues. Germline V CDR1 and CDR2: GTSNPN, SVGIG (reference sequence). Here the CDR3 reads CAWSSGTGSYEQYF. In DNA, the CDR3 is TGTGCCTGGAGTTCCGGGACAGGGTCCTACGAGCAGTACTTC.

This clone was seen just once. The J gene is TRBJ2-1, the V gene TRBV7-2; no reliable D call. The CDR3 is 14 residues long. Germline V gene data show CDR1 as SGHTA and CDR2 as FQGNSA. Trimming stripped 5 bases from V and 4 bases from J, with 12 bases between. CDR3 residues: CASSEPGGYNEQFF. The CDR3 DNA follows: TGTGCCAGCAGCGAGCCAGGCGGTTACAATGAGCAGTTCTTC.

CDR3 DNA sequence: TGCGCCAGCAGCTTGGACGGGGGCGCGGGCACAGATACGCAGTATTTT. Its protein product is CASSLDGGAGTDTQYF. This chain joins TRBV5-1 and TRBJ2-3, with D tentatively TRBD1 or TRBD2 (6 bases each). The germline CDR1 and CDR2 sequences are SGHRS and YFSETQ. CDR3 length: 16 residues. Trimming shortened V by 0 bases and J by 1 base, and 12 bases separated the two germline ends. Filled out from reference TRBV5-1 and TRBJ2-3, the complete variable domain reads KAGVTQTPRYLIKTRGQQVTLSCSPISGHRSVSWYQQTPGQGLQFLFEYFSETQRNKGNFPGRFSGRQFSNSRSEMNVSTLELGDSALYLCASSLDGGAGTDTQYFGPGTRLTVL.

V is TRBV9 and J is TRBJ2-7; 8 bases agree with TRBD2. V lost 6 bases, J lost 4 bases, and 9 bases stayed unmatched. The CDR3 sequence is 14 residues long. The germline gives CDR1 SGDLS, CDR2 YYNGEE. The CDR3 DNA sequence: TGTGCCAGCAACCAGGCGGGGGGCGCGTACGAGCAGTACTTC. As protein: CASNQAGGAYEQYF.

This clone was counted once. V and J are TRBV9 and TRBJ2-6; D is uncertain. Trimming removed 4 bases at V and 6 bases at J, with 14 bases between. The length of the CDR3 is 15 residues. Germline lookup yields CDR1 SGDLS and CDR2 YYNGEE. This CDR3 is CASSPRGEVANVLTF. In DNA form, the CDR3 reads TGTGCCAGCAGCCCACGTGGTGAGGTGGCCAACGTCCTGACTTTC.

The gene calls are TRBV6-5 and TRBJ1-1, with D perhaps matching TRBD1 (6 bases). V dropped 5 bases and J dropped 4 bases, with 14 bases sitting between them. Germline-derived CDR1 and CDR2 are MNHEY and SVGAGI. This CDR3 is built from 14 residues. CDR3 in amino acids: CASSEGGLSTEAFF. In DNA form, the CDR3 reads TGTGCCAGCAGTGAGGGGGGCTTGAGCACTGAAGCTTTCTTT.